This entry lists 27 T cell receptor beta chains sequenced from one sample in a study of regulatory T cells in long-lasting Graves disease. The sample's time point: persistent/refractory GD, antithyroid drugs over 5 years with positive TRAb. Making the TCR library involved RNA that had been extracted from PBMCs. Through Arm-PCR of CDR3 regions and iRepertoire HTBI primers, TCR beta libraries were built. TCRdb used MiXCR to reprocess the multiplex PCR reads, holding one entry per CDR3 protein. The sample includes hundreds of thousands of distinct CDR3 sequences, 20% to 25% seen only once; the top ten take more than 13%. Material: peripheral blood mononuclear cells (PBMCs), obtained when the disease was refractory, from a patient treated with antithyroid drugs. The receptors here all came from a female donor with Graves disease.

This clonotype has ten or more counts. The chain carries TRBV2 and TRBJ2-7, with TRBD1 matching 8 bases. This CDR3 spans 16 amino acids. Germline-derived CDR1 and CDR2 are SNHLY and FYNNEI. The ends lost 8 bases at V and 4 bases at J; junction bases unmatched: 16. DNA of the CDR3: TGTGCCAGCGGAGACAGGGGCCCAATGGTTATGTACGAGCAGTACTTC. This gives the protein CASGDRGPMVMYEQYF.

The rearrangement uses TRBV2 and TRBJ2-2; maybe TRBD2 (6 bases). This CDR3 has 23 residues. The germline V gene has CDR1 SNHLY and CDR2 FYNNEI. Deletions cut 6 bases from V and 1 base from J, with 36 bases between. The CDR3 reads CASSKPRRVAPLRGRRNTGELFF. The CDR3 nucleotides read TGTGCCAGCAGCAAACCGCGAAGAGTGGCGCCATTGCGGGGACGGAGGAACACCGGGGAGCTGTTTTTT.

This clonotype was recorded at least ten times. This chain connects TRBV30 to TRBJ2-2, with D unclear. The V gene lost 1 base and the J gene lost 5 bases, with 2 bases spanning the gap. CDR3 length equals 11 residues. Germline V gene lookup returns CDR1 GTSNPN and CDR2 SVGIG (reference sequence). CDR3 bases: TGTGCCTGGAGTGGTACCGGGGAGCTGTTTTTT. It is translated as CAWSGTGELFF.

This clonotype was counted ten times or more. The chain employs TRBV3-1 and TRBJ2-5; D unclear. Trimming left V 4 bases short and J 0 bases short, with 9 bases between. The CDR3 covers 14 residues. CDR1 is LGHDT, CDR2 YNNKEL, per germline (reference sequence). The CDR3 protein is CASSLRTDQETQYF. The DNA for the CDR3 is TGTGCCAGCAGCCTACGCACCGACCAAGAGACCCAGTACTTC.

This clonotype has a handful of counts. The chain links TRBV10-1 to TRBJ2-7; 10 bases map to TRBD1. The germline CDR1 and CDR2 sequences are WNHNN and SYGVQD (reference sequence). CDR3 length: 14 residues. J was trimmed by 5 bases and V by 6 bases; bases with no gene match: 7. Here the CDR3 reads CASSETGGIDEQYF. CDR3 nucleotides: TGCGCCAGCAGCGAGACAGGGGGCATCGACGAGCAGTACTTC.

CDR3 region: CASSAPGQGTDNEQFF. The CDR3 region has the DNA TGTGCCAGCAGTGCCCCCGGGCAGGGAACGGATAATGAGCAGTTCTTC. The chain joins TRBV28 to TRBJ2-1; D might be TRBD1 (5 bases). Germline CDR1 MDHEN, CDR2 SYDVKM. V shed 5 bases and J shed 7 bases, with 21 bases lying between them. The CDR3 contains 16 residues.

This clonotype was observed a few times. The J gene is TRBJ1-2, the V gene TRBV30, with TRBD1 matching 7 bases. The CDR3 has 13 amino acids. V shed 5 bases, J shed 5 bases, and the junction held 8 bases outside the gene matches. The germline CDR1 and CDR2 sequences are GTSNPN and SVGIG (reference sequence). CDR3 protein: CAWSPLQGYGYTF. As DNA, the CDR3 is TGTGCCTGGTCTCCACTACAGGGGTATGGCTACACCTTC.

V gene TRBV24-1 combines with J gene TRBJ2-7; 9 bases fit TRBD2. The V segment lost 6 bases and the J segment 0 bases; nucleotides outside the gene matches: 8. The CDR3 contains 16 residues. The germline V gene encodes CDR1 KGHDR and CDR2 SFDVKD. CDR3 sequence reads: CATSSPGLALSYEQYF. The CDR3 DNA sequence: TGTGCCACCAGTTCACCAGGACTAGCGCTCTCCTACGAGCAGTACTTC.

This chain uses TRBV2 with TRBJ2-7; D call uncertain. CDR1 and CDR2 from the germline V gene are SNHLY and FYNNEI. The length of the CDR3 is 13 residues. Trimming removed 9 bases at V and 3 bases at J, with 15 bases between. The CDR3 protein is CASTSLGSYEQYF. The CDR3 DNA sequence: TGTGCCAGTACGTCTCTGGGAAGCTACGAGCAGTACTTC.

This clonotype occurred many times. The chain is built from TRBV5-1 and TRBJ1-1, with D possibly matching TRBD1 (6 bases). The CDR3 spans 15 residues. The V end was cut by 2 bases, the J end by 0 bases, with 11 bases between. Germline-derived CDR1 and CDR2 are SGHRS and YFSETQ. CDR3 nucleotide sequence: TGCGCCAGCAGCTTCCAACAGGGCGTGAACACTGAAGCTTTCTTT. Its protein is CASSFQQGVNTEAFF.

The table lists this clonotype with many counts. V is TRBV11-2 and J is TRBJ2-1, with TRBD2 matching over 9 bases. Germline V lookup: CDR1 SGHAT, CDR2 FQNNGV. The V and J ends lost 1 base and 7 bases, in that order; junction bases with no gene match: 8. CDR3 length: 16 amino acids. The CDR3: CASSLGSSGIGNEQFF. The CDR3 bases are TGTGCCAGCAGCTTAGGCTCTAGCGGGATTGGTAATGAGCAGTTCTTC.

This clonotype has a handful of counts. J is TRBJ2-7 and V is TRBV6-5, with a tentative D call TRBD1 (5 bases). Trimming took off 0 bases at V and 2 bases at J, with 14 bases between the two ends. Germline V gene data show CDR1 as MNHEY and CDR2 as SVGAGI. The CDR3 extends over 16 amino acids. CDR3 bases: TGTGCCAGCAGTTACTCGATCCCGACAGTTGCCTACGAGCAGTACTTC. Protein product: CASSYSIPTVAYEQYF.

Remarks on this clonotype: A much larger clone is a single base away; this may be a read error. Because the CDR3 is missing its conserved closing phenylalanine or tryptophan, this is likely a read error. In DNA, the CDR3 is TGCAGTGCCTCACTTACAGGCTTGGGGTATGGCTACACCCTC. As protein: CSASLTGLGYGYTL. The J gene is TRBJ1-2, the V gene TRBV20-1, with D perhaps TRBD1 (5 bases). The CDR3 runs to 14 residues. Trimming pared 6 bases from V and 5 bases from J, leaving 19 bases between. CDR1 and CDR2 from the germline V gene are DFQATT and SNEGSKA (reference sequence).

In this sample, this clonotype turned up many times. V and J are TRBV19 and TRBJ1-1; 11 bases are a match to TRBD1. With V trimmed by 3 bases and J by 3 bases, 6 bases remained unmatched. Germline V gene sequence: CDR1 LNHDA, CDR2 SQIVND (reference sequence). CDR3 length equals 16 residues. CDR3 coding DNA: TGTGCCAGTAGTATGGGACAGGGGGTAAAAGACACTGAAGCTTTCTTT. This gives the protein CASSMGQGVKDTEAFF.

This clonotype was counted ten times or more. The chain has TRBV7-9 and TRBJ2-7, with D possibly being TRBD2 (6 bases). The germline gives CDR1 SEHNR, CDR2 FQNEAQ (reference sequence). The CDR3 contains 15 residues. V was shortened by 5 bases and J by 7 bases, with 21 bases between the two germline ends. In nucleotides, the CDR3 is TGTGCCAGCAGCCTTTCGGTCGGGGCTAGCGAGGAGCAGTACTTC. It codes for CASSLSVGASEEQYF.

This clonotype has a count of ten or more. The chain carries TRBV9 and TRBJ2-5, with D possibly matching TRBD1 (5 bases). Germline CDR1 and CDR2: SGDLS and YYNGEE. Trimming removed 2 bases from V and 5 bases from J, with 16 bases in between. This CDR3 region has 15 residues. The CDR3 sequence: CASSVAPQDGETQYF. The CDR3, as DNA: TGTGCCAGCAGCGTCGCTCCACAGGACGGGGAGACCCAGTACTTC.

Ten or more counts support this clonotype. The rearrangement uses TRBV7-3 and TRBJ2-2; 12 bases agree with TRBD1. Germline CDR1 reads SGHTA; CDR2 reads FQGTGA. Trimming at V came to 5 bases and at J to 7 bases, leaving 11 bases not matched to a gene. The CDR3 is 17 residues long. CDR3 nucleotides: TGTGCCAGCAGCACCAACCCCGGGACAGGGGGCGTCGGGGAGCTGTTTTTT. Amino acid sequence: CASSTNPGTGGVGELFF.

This clonotype has at least ten counts. V usage is TRBV28 and J usage is TRBJ2-7, with D tentatively TRBD2 (5 bases). CDR1 is MDHEN and CDR2 is SYDVKM in the germline V gene. This CDR3 spans 13 amino acids. V was trimmed by 5 bases and J by 5 bases, leaving 13 bases between them. The CDR3 DNA sequence: TGTGCCAGCAGTCCGGGATCTAGTCACGAGCAGTACTTC. Translation: CASSPGSSHEQYF.

V and J are TRBV6-1 and TRBJ2-2; 12 nucleotides line up with TRBD2. The junction had 15 bases not matched to a gene; V was cut back by 6 bases and J by 4 bases. Germline V CDR1 and CDR2: MNHNS, SASEGT. This CDR3 is 19 amino acids long. This chain's CDR3 is CASRDPGLAGPDGTGELFF. The CDR3 DNA sequence: TGTGCCAGCAGGGATCCGGGACTAGCGGGTCCAGATGGCACCGGGGAGCTGTTTTTT.

The table lists this clonotype with many counts. The chain recombines TRBV27 with TRBJ2-7; maybe TRBD1 (5 bases). The CDR3 consists of 15 residues. V was shortened by 9 bases and J by 0 bases, with 18 bases between the two germline ends. Germline-derived CDR1 and CDR2 are MNHEY and SMNVEV (reference sequence). The CDR3 loop reads CASKTIRGSSYEQYF. CDR3 coding DNA: TGTGCCAGTAAGACAATTAGGGGTAGCTCCTACGAGCAGTACTTC.

The genes are TRBV10-2 and TRBJ2-7, with 7 bases identical to TRBD2. Germline V gene data show CDR1 as WSHSY and CDR2 as SAAADI. This CDR3 has 16 amino acids. V was pared by 4 bases and J by 0 bases, with 9 bases of the junction left unmatched. CDR3 region: CASSVGERTSSYEQYF. The CDR3 DNA reads TGCGCCAGCAGTGTGGGGGAAAGGACTAGCTCCTACGAGCAGTACTTC.

The rearrangement links TRBV14 to TRBJ2-3; D gene ambiguous. Germline loops: CDR1 SGHDN, CDR2 FVKESK. The CDR3 loop spans 16 amino acids. The germline V and J ends were trimmed by 0 bases and 0 bases, with 10 bases remaining between them. This chain's CDR3 is CASSQDRRLSTDTQYF. DNA for the CDR3: TGTGCCAGCAGCCAAGACCGGCGGTTAAGCACAGATACGCAGTATTTT. Together with reference TRBV14 and TRBJ2-3, the CDR3 gives the full variable domain: EAGVTQFPSHSVIEKGQTVTLRCDPISGHDNLYWYRRVMGKEIKFLLHFVKESKQDESGMPNNRFLAERTGGTYSTLKVQPAELEDSGVYFCASSQDRRLSTDTQYFGPGTRLTVL.

This clonotype has at least ten counts. The chain carries TRBV6-5 and TRBJ2-7; 7 nucleotides match TRBD1. The length of the CDR3 is 15 residues. V gave up 0 bases and J gave up 1 base; unmatched junction bases: 3. Germline lookup yields CDR1 MNHEY and CDR2 SVGAGI. The CDR3 sequence is CASSYSSRGSYEQYF. CDR3 DNA: TGTGCCAGCAGTTACTCGTCCAGGGGGTCCTACGAGCAGTACTTC.

This clonotype appeared many times. V gene TRBV19 combines with J gene TRBJ1-1, with no clear D. The CDR3 extends over 13 amino acids. From germline, CDR1 is LNHDA and CDR2 SQIVND (reference sequence). V was cut by 9 bases and J by 1 base, with 12 bases left in between. The chain's CDR3 is CASSIGRNTEAFF. For the CDR3, the DNA is TGTGCCAGCAGCATAGGAAGGAACACTGAAGCTTTCTTT.

This clonotype was detected a few times. The chain recombines TRBV30 with TRBJ1-5; D gene ambiguous. Germline CDR1 GTSNPN, CDR2 SVGIG (reference sequence). The CDR3 has 14 amino acids. V lost 0 bases and J lost 4, with 10 bases in between. Here the CDR3 reads CAWSVGVGNQPQHF. The CDR3 region has the DNA TGTGCCTGGAGTGTTGGGGTTGGGAATCAGCCCCAGCATTTT. Full variable domain (rest looked up from reference TRBV30 and TRBJ1-5): SQTIHQWPATLVQPVGSPLSLECTVEGTSNPNLYWYRQAAGRGLQLLFYSVGIGQISSEVPQNLSASRPQDRQFILSSKKLLLSDSGFYLCAWSVGVGNQPQHFGDGTRLSIL.

The J gene is TRBJ2-7, the V gene TRBV4-1; D call uncertain. The CDR3 sequence is 13 residues long. CDR1 is MGHRA, CDR2 YSYEKL, per germline. Trimming left V 3 bases short and J 6 bases short, with 12 bases between. This CDR3 is CASSQSNLGEQYF. The CDR3 bases are TGCGCCAGCAGCCAGTCCAACCTTGGCGAGCAGTACTTC.

The chain employs TRBV7-9 and TRBJ2-7; 9 bases agree with TRBD2. Losses at the gene ends were 5 bases for V and 5 bases for J; bases not matched to a gene: 7. The CDR3 is made up of 14 amino acids. Germline V lookup: CDR1 SEHNR, CDR2 FQNEAQ (reference sequence). CDR3 region: CASSPRREGDEQYF. The CDR3 DNA sequence: TGTGCCAGCAGCCCCAGGCGGGAGGGAGACGAGCAGTACTTC.